The 8 T cell receptor beta chains listed next were all sequenced from one sample in a study of blood T cell repertoires in COVID-19. The protocol was immunoSEQ multiplex PCR, while the TCRdb copy is restricted to in-frame clones and leaves out a portion. The table shows about 210,000 clones, with about four fifths occurring only once. Sequencing used peripheral blood. The receptors derive from a man aged 50 or older with active or convalescent COVID-19.

This chain joins TRBV5-1 and TRBJ2-1, with 11 bases fitting TRBD2. The CDR3 totals 14 residues. Trimming cost V 4 bases and J 5 bases; bases outside gene matches: 2. The germline V gene encodes CDR1 SGHRS and CDR2 YFSETQ. CDR3 sequence reads: CASSPGLADNEQFF. In DNA, the CDR3 is TGCGCCAGCAGCCCGGGACTAGCGGACAATGAGCAGTTCTTC.

This chain uses TRBV9 with TRBJ1-4; D may be TRBD1 (5 bases). Trimming shortened V by 3 bases and J by 0 bases, and 9 bases separated the two germline ends. This CDR3 spans 15 amino acids. Looked up from germline, CDR1 is SGDLS and CDR2 is YYNGEE. CDR3 in DNA: TGTGCCAGCAGCGCAGGGTTTTCAACTAATGAAAAACTGTTTTTT. Encoded protein: CASSAGFSTNEKLFF.

The V and J genes are TRBV2 and TRBJ2-1, with D tentatively TRBD2 (6 bases). Germline assignment: CDR1 SNHLY and CDR2 FYNNEI. CDR3 length: 17 amino acids. V lost 3 bases and J lost 9, with 24 bases in between. The CDR3 DNA reads as TGTGCCAGCAGTGACCCTGGGGGGACCACGCGGAGAGCTGAGCAGTTCTTC. It yields the protein CASSDPGGTTRRAEQFF. Supplemented by reference TRBV2 and TRBJ2-1, the full variable domain reads EPEVTQTPSHQVTQMGQEVILRCVPISNHLYFYWYRQILGQKVEFLVSFYNNEISEKSEIFDDQFSVERPDGSNFTLKIRSTKLEDSAMYFCASSDPGGTTRRAEQFFGPGTRLTVL.

V gene TRBV11-2 combines with J gene TRBJ1-6; D is unclear. V was shortened by 0 bases and J by 0 bases, with 12 bases between the two germline ends. Germline V gene lookup returns CDR1 SGHAT and CDR2 FQNNGV. CDR3 length: 18 residues. DNA of the CDR3: TGTGCCAGCAGCTTAGATATCGGGGTCTCCTCCTATAATTCACCCCTCCACTTT. Translated, it gives CASSLDIGVSSYNSPLHF.

The J gene is TRBJ2-3, the V gene TRBV24-1; TRBD2 matches at 9 bases. Germline CDR1 reads KGHDR; CDR2 reads SFDVKD. The CDR3 sequence is 16 residues long. With 5 bases clipped from V and 4 bases from J, the junction kept 9 bases outside the gene matches. The CDR3 spells CATSVGRGGLSDTQYF. The CDR3 nucleotides read TGTGCCACCAGTGTCGGGCGGGGGGGCCTCTCAGATACGCAGTATTTT.

The V call is TRBV28, the J call TRBJ1-2, with 8 bases fitting TRBD1. Germline lookup yields CDR1 MDHEN and CDR2 SYDVKM. This CDR3 has 14 amino acids. With 4 bases clipped from V and 4 bases from J, the junction kept 5 bases outside the gene matches. In DNA form, the CDR3 reads TGTGCCAGCAGTTCAGGGGGCGCGGTCTATGGCTACACCTTC. Its translation: CASSSGGAVYGYTF.

The V call is TRBV7-2, the J call TRBJ1-4, with 7 positions matching TRBD1. This CDR3 comprises 16 residues. J lost 0 bases, V lost 5 bases, and 6 bases had no gene match. Germline CDR1 SGHTA, CDR2 FQGNSA. CDR3 bases: TGTGCCAGCAGCATGGACAGGCGGGCAACTAATGAAAAACTGTTTTTT. Translation gives CASSMDRRATNEKLFF.

Many counts were recorded for this clone. The chain employs TRBV30 and TRBJ2-7; a weak D match, TRBD2 (6 bases). The germline V gene has CDR1 GTSNPN and CDR2 SVGIG (reference sequence). The CDR3 is 17 amino acids. Trimming left V 1 base short and J 4 bases short, with 23 bases between. CDR3 sequence (DNA): TGTGCCTGGAGTGCGTCTAGGGCGGGGCCTAGCGTGTACGAGCAGTACTTC. It encodes CAWSASRAGPSVYEQYF.